These 15 T cell receptor beta chains came from one sample sequenced in a study of T-cell reconstitution after alpha-beta-depleted transplantation in children. Preparing the TCRbeta library involved the use of unique molecular identifiers. TCRdb reprocessed the PCR reads via MiXCR and lists one record per CDR3 protein. The repertoire has around 90,000 distinct CDR3 sequences, 15% to 19% of them found once; the top ten carry roughly a fifth. The sample here was PBMCs, mostly from graft donor cells, taken 180 days after TCRalphabeta/CD19-depleted stem cell transplant. The receptor set was obtained from a male patient between 2 and 10 years old who had a stem cell transplant for acute lymphoblastic leukemia, so the T cells may come from the graft donor.

In this sample, this clonotype turned up a few times. The V gene is TRBV5-1, the J gene TRBJ2-3, with D uncertain. The V end lost 1 base, the J end lost 0 bases, and 12 bases lay between the germline ends. Germline CDR1 is SGHRS and CDR2 is YFSETQ. This CDR3 has 16 amino acids. CDR3 sequence reads: CASSLRSQTSTDTQYF. The CDR3 region has the DNA TGCGCCAGCAGCTTGAGAAGTCAAACTAGCACAGATACGCAGTATTTT.

The genes are TRBV3-1 and TRBJ2-5, with 13 bases fitting TRBD2. Trimming removed 4 bases from V and 5 bases from J; junction bases left unmatched: 4. The CDR3 is 15 residues long. Germline lookup yields CDR1 LGHDT and CDR2 YNNKEL (reference sequence). CDR3 nucleotide sequence: TGTGCCAGCAGCCTACTAGCGGGGGGGGTGGAGACCCAGTACTTC. Translating it yields CASSLLAGGVETQYF.

This clonotype appeared a few times. The chain recombines TRBV5-1 with TRBJ2-7; no definite D call. Germline loops: CDR1 SGHRS, CDR2 YFSETQ. This CDR3 has 14 residues. V was pared by 0 bases and J by 11 bases, with 18 bases between. CDR3 sequence (DNA): TGCGCCAGCAGCTTGGGGGTCCCCCTCGAGATGGAGTACTTC. Amino acids: CASSLGVPLEMEYF.

J is TRBJ2-6 and V is TRBV11-2; 10 bases fit TRBD2. Germline CDR1 SGHAT, CDR2 FQNNGV. This CDR3 is 19 amino acids long. V lost 4 bases, J lost 0 bases, and 9 bases stayed unmatched. CDR3 residues: CASSSPSGSPGSGANVLTF. For the CDR3, the DNA is TGTGCCAGCAGCTCACCTAGCGGGAGCCCCGGCTCTGGGGCCAACGTCCTGACTTTC.

There are a few counts of this clonotype. This chain joins TRBV20-1 and TRBJ1-5; 7 bases match TRBD1. V dropped 6 bases and J dropped 3; count of bases not matched to a gene: 5. Looked up from germline, CDR1 is DFQATT and CDR2 is SNEGSKA (reference sequence). This CDR3 spans 13 amino acids. The CDR3 loop is CSAGTVDNQPQHF. DNA for the CDR3: TGCAGTGCGGGGACAGTCGACAATCAGCCCCAGCATTTT.

The chain carries TRBV6-7 and TRBJ1-2; tentative D call: TRBD1 (5 bases). TRBV6-7 is placed among ORFs of uncertain function. There are 14 residues in the CDR3. V was clipped by 0 bases and J by 4 bases, with 9 bases between them. The CDR3 sequence: CASSYSQGGYGYTF. The CDR3 nucleotides are TGTGCCAGCAGTTACTCGCAGGGAGGCTATGGCTACACCTTC.

This clonotype is labeled as medium-sized. The chain employs TRBV12-3 or TRBV12-4 and TRBJ1-1, with D unclear. The CDR3 consists of 13 residues. V was cut by 7 bases and J by 4 bases, with 13 bases left in between. CDR3 nucleotide sequence: TGTGCCAGCATACCTAGCCCCGGCACTGAAGCTTTCTTT. This sequence encodes CASIPSPGTEAFF.

This clonotype was seen a handful of times. The chain links TRBV6-2 or TRBV6-3 to TRBJ2-2; D ambiguous. The V gene lost 3 bases and the J gene lost 4 bases, with 9 bases spanning the gap. CDR3 length: 14 amino acids. Germline V gene data show CDR1 as MNHEY and CDR2 as SVGEGT. The CDR3 loop reads CASSYHMGTGELFF. For the CDR3, the DNA is TGTGCCAGCAGTTATCATATGGGCACCGGGGAGCTGTTTTTT.

The chain combines TRBV7-2 with TRBJ2-1; D tentatively reads TRBD1 or TRBD2 (6 bases each). The CDR3 is 15 residues long. The germline V gene encodes CDR1 SGHTA and CDR2 FQGNSA. V lost 1 base and J 2 bases, leaving 9 bases between the germline ends. The CDR3 DNA follows: TGTGCCAGCAGCTTAGGAGGGGGGCCCTACAATGAGCAGTTCTTC. This sequence encodes CASSLGGGPYNEQFF. The entire variable domain, with the rest obtained from reference TRBV7-2 and TRBJ2-1, is as follows: GAGVSQSPSNKVTEKGKDVELRCDPISGHTALYWYRQSLGQGLEFLIYFQGNSAPDKSGLPSDRFSAERTGGSVSTLTIQRTQQEDSAVYLCASSLGGGPYNEQFFGPGTRLTVL.

The chain's CDR3 is CASSYRGALRKANEKLFF. CDR3 nucleotide sequence: TGTGCCAGCAGTTACCGCGGGGCGCTCAGGAAGGCGAATGAAAAACTGTTTTTT. The chain couples TRBV6-5 to TRBJ1-4, with D tentatively TRBD1 (5 bases). Germline CDR1 reads MNHEY; CDR2 reads SVGAGI. V was clipped by 2 bases and J by 5 bases, with 21 bases between them. The CDR3 loop spans 18 amino acids.

This clonotype was counted a few times. The rearrangement uses TRBV12-3 or TRBV12-4 and TRBJ2-3; D may be TRBD2 (6 bases). The germline V and J ends were trimmed by 0 bases and 2 bases, with 12 bases remaining between them. The CDR3 covers 16 residues. The CDR3, as DNA: TGTGCCAGCAGTTTAGCGCGGGGCCAAGACACAGATACGCAGTATTTT. This encodes CASSLARGQDTDTQYF.

The V and J genes are TRBV10-3 and TRBJ2-1; 11 positions agree with TRBD2. CDR3 size: 17 residues. CDR1 is ENHRY and CDR2 is SYGVKD in the germline V gene. With V trimmed by 3 bases and J by 3 bases, 7 bases remained unmatched. CDR3 DNA: TGTGCCATCAGTGAATTCGGACTAGCGGGCATCTACAATGAGCAGTTCTTC. Translated, it gives CAISEFGLAGIYNEQFF.

At least ten counts were recorded for this clonotype. This sequence joins TRBV7-2 and TRBJ1-5; D not certain. Germline CDR1 is SGHTA and CDR2 is FQGNSA. V shed 9 bases and J shed 4 bases, with 13 bases lying between them. This CDR3 comprises 13 residues. As DNA, the CDR3 is TGTGCCAGTCATAGACTGCTAAATCAGCCCCAGCATTTT. It specifies CASHRLLNQPQHF.

The chain has TRBV29-1 and TRBJ1-2; the D gene is possibly TRBD1 (5 bases). Germline CDR1 and CDR2: SQVTM and ANQGSEA. The CDR3 spans 12 residues. Trimming left V 5 bases short and J 1 base short, with 8 bases between. The CDR3 region is CSVTDSNYGYTF. As DNA, the CDR3 is TGCAGCGTTACCGACAGTAACTATGGCTACACCTTC. The variable domain in full, completed from reference TRBV29-1 and TRBJ1-2, reads SAVISQKPSRDICQRGTSLTIQCQVDSQVTMMFWYRQQPGQSLTLIATANQGSEATYESGFVIDKFPISRPNLTFSTLTVSNMSPEDSSIYLCSVTDSNYGYTFGSGTRLTVV.

This CDR3 is CASSPGLAGGGNEQFF. The CDR3 nucleotides are TGTGCCAGCAGCCCGGGACTAGCGGGGGGGGGGAATGAGCAGTTCTTC. The chain uses TRBV4-2 and TRBJ2-1, with 16 bases identical to TRBD2. V lost 4 bases to trimming and J lost 7 bases; unmatched junction nucleotides: 4. This CDR3 comprises 16 residues. Germline CDR1 reads LGHNA; CDR2 reads YNFKEQ.